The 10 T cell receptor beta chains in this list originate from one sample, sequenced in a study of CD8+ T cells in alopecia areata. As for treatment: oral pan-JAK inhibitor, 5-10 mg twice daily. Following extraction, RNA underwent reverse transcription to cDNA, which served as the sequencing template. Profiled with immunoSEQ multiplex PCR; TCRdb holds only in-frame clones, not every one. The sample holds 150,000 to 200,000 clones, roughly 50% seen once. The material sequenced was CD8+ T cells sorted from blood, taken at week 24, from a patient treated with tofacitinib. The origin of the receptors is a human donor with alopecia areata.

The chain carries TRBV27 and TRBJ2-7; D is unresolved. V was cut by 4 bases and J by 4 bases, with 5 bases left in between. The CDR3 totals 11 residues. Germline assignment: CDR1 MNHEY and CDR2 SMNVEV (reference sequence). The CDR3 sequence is CASSYGYEQYF. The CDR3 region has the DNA TGTGCCAGCAGTTATGGGTACGAGCAGTACTTC.

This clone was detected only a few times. CDR3 DNA: TGCGCCAGCAGCCCGCAGGGGTCATATAATTCACCCCTCCACTTT. This codes for CASSPQGSYNSPLHF. The J gene is TRBJ1-6, the V gene TRBV4-1, with a possible D match to TRBD1 (6 bases). The germline CDR1 and CDR2 sequences are MGHRA and YSYEKL. This CDR3 contains 15 residues. Trimming left V 4 bases short and J 4 bases short, with 11 bases between.

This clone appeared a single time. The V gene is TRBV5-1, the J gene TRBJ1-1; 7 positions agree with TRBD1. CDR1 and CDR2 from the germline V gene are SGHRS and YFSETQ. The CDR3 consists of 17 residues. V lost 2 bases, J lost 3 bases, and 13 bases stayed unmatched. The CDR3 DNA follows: TGCGCCAGCAGCTTTGAACCCCCCCAGGGGGGCTACACTGAAGCTTTCTTT. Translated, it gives CASSFEPPQGGYTEAFF.

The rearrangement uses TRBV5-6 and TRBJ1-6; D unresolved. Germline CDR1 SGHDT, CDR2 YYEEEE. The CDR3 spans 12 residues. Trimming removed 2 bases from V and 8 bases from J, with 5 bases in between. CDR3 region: CASSFGDSPLHF. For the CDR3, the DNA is TGTGCCAGCAGCTTTGGGGATTCACCCCTCCACTTT.

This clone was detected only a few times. CDR3 residues: CASSTPGPLHF. The CDR3 DNA reads TGTGCCAGCAGCACCCCAGGACCCCTCCACTTT. The V gene is TRBV9, the J gene TRBJ1-6, with D hard to call. Trimming took off 4 bases at V and 12 bases at J, with 8 bases between the two ends. The germline V gene has CDR1 SGDLS and CDR2 YYNGEE. This CDR3 is built from 11 residues.

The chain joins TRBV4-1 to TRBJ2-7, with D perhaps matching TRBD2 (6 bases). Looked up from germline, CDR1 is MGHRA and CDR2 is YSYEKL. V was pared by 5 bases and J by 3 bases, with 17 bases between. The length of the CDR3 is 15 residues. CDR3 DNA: TGCGCCAGCAGCTCTAGCCGGGACTCCCTCTACGAGCAGTACTTC. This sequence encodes CASSSSRDSLYEQYF.

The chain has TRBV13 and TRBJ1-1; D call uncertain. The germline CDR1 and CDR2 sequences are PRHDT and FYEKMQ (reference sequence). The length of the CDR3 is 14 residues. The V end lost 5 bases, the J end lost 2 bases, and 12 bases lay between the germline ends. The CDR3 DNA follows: TGTGCCAGCAGCCTCTCGGACGGAAACACTGAAGCTTTCTTT. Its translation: CASSLSDGNTEAFF. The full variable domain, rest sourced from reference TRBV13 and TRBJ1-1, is AAGVIQSPRHLIKEKRETATLKCYPIPRHDTVYWYQQGPGQDPQFLISFYEKMQSDKGSIPDRFSAQQFSDYHSELNMSSLELGDSALYFCASSLSDGNTEAFFGQGTRLTVV.

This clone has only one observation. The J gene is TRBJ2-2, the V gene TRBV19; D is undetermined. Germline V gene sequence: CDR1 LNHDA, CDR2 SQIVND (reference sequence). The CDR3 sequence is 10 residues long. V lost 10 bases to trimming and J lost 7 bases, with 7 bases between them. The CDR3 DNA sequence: TGTGCCACCCGGTTCGGGGAGCTGTTTTTT. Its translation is CATRFGELFF.

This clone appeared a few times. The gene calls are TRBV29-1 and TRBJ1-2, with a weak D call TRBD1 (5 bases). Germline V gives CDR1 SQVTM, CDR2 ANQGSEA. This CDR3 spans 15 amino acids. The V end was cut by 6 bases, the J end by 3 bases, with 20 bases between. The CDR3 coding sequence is TGCAGCGTGACCGGCGGGACTGAAGGAGACTATGGCTACACCTTC. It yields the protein CSVTGGTEGDYGYTF.

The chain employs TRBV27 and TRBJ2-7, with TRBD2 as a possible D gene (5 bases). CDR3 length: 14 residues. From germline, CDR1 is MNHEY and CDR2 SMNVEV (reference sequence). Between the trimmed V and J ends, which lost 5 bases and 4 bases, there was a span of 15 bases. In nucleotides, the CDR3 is TGTGCCAGCAGTACTCAGTCCCGAGGGTACGAGCAGTACTTC. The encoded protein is CASSTQSRGYEQYF.